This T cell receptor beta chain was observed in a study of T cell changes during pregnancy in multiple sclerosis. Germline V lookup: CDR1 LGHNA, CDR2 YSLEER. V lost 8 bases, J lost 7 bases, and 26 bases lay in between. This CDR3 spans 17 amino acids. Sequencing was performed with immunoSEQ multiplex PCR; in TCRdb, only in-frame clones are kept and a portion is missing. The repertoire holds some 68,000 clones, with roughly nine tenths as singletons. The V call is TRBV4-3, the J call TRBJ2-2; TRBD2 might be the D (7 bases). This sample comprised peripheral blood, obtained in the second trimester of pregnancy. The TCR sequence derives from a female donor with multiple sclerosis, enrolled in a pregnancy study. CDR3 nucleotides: TGCGCCAGCGGGACTTTTGGGGGGGCCAGACTGTTCGGGGAGCTGTTTTTT. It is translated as CASGTFGGARLFGELFF.